The T cell receptor (beta chain) described here comes from a study of Ad26.COV2.S vaccination and SARS-CoV-2 variants. The wider study: Donor participated within the Ad26.COV2.S arm of the COV1001 trial. Administration of Ad26.COV2.S was intramuscular, either once or twice 56 days apart.

Method: immunoSEQ multiplex PCR; TCRdb's copy keeps in-frame clones and lacks some. The sample carries about 680,000 clones, around 89% recorded once. The CDR3 length is 15 residues. The germline V gene encodes CDR1 SGHTA and CDR2 FQGTGA. Trimming pared 5 bases from V and 3 bases from J, leaving 11 bases between. The study, taken as a whole, reports: The study found higher spike-specific TCR breadth in vaccine than placebo recipients.

Treatment indicated: approximately 18 received Ad26.COV2.S at low or high dose, single or two shots; 5 received placebo; per-sample allocation not given. All samples were drawn on day 63, counting from the first vaccine or placebo injection. An 18-55-year-old adult in Boston served as donor. Remarks on this clone: Antigen specificity is unknown.

V usage is TRBV7-3 and J usage is TRBJ2-6; D is uncertain. The sequence came from a person aged 18-60 years who received the Ad26.COV2.S COVID-19 vaccine or a placebo. Source: peripheral blood, taken in a trial of Ad26.COV2.S vaccine versus placebo. The CDR3 DNA sequence: TGTGCCAGCAGCCCCGGCAGTATTGGGGCCAACGTCCTGACTTTC. Protein product: CASSPGSIGANVLTF.